This T cell receptor (beta chain) stems from a study of blood T cell repertoires in COVID-19. For the study at large: Italy, Spain and the United States were the sources of the convalescent and acute COVID-19 samples. Sources were T cells, B-cell-depleted T cells, or PBMCs; the material itself was cDNA or gDNA.

There are 16 residues in the CDR3. The germline V and J ends were trimmed by 4 bases and 0 bases, with 12 bases remaining between them. Per germline, CDR1 SGHAT and CDR2 FQNNGV. Original processing methods: By means of reference gene primer amplification, nucleated cell counts were estimated. Some clones are missing from TCRdb's copy, which holds only in-frame ones; the method was immunoSEQ multiplex PCR. That table supplies the V and J calls and clone size; D and trimming were determined from the DNA. The sample gives around 61,000 clones, around 80% of which show up once; roughly 14% is in the top ten.

The chain recombines TRBV11-2 with TRBJ2-2; D perhaps matches TRBD2 (6 bases). The sample comprised peripheral blood. This sequence was found in an older man with acute or convalescent COVID-19. In DNA, the CDR3 is TGTGCCAGCAGCTCGGGACGGGGGACGAACACCGGGGAGCTGTTTTTT. As protein: CASSSGRGTNTGELFF. Variable domain in full (rest from reference TRBV11-2 and TRBJ2-2): EAGVAQSPRYKIIEKRQSVAFWCNPISGHATLYWYQQILGQGPKLLIQFQNNGVVDDSQLPKDRFSAERLKGVDSTLKIQPAKLEDSAVYLCASSSGRGTNTGELFFGEGSRLTVL.